The rows below give T cell receptor beta chains drawn from one sample of a study of cytomegalovirus exposure and HLA in healthy donors. Produced via immunoSEQ multiplex PCR; TCRdb's table is partial and in-frame only. The table shows 120,000 or so clones, with about three quarters occurring only once. Sequenced input: PBMCs. These receptors came from a female donor in good health and CMV-seronegative. Each CDR3 is given with its conserved first and last residue. The order of the fields is V gene, clone size, J gene, D gene, CDR3 DNA, CDR3 protein. A D gene is named only where the DNA matches it firmly. Clone size is not always given. Where it is, it says once, few, many or a class for expanded clones.

TRBV6-5	NA	TRBJ2-7	TRBD1	TGTGCCAGCAAGGGACAGCCGAGAAGCTCCTACGAGCAGTACTTC	CASKGQPRSSYEQYF
TRBV28	NA	TRBJ2-7	TRBD1	TGTGCCAGCAGCCCGACAGGGTTCTACGAGCAGTACTTC	CASSPTGFYEQYF
TRBV7-9	NA	TRBJ2-2	TRBD2	TGTTCCAGCAGCTCCCTCTCAGGGAGGGCGTGGACCGGGGAGCTGTTTTTT	CSSSSLSGRAWTGELFF
TRBV30	few	TRBJ2-1	TRBD2	TGTGCCTGGAGCCTTGGACTAGCGGGCTACAATGAGCAGTTCTTC	CAWSLGLAGYNEQFF
TRBV28	NA	TRBJ1-2	NA	TGTGCCAGCAGTCCGACTCCCCTCGGCTATGGCTACACCTTC	CASSPTPLGYGYTF
TRBV7-9	NA	TRBJ1-3	TRBD1	TGTGCCAGCAGTCCGACAGGGTACATCTCTGGAAACACCATATATTTT	CASSPTGYISGNTIYF
TRBV5-1	NA	TRBJ1-3	NA	TGCGCCAGCAGCTTGGGGGCAGCTGGAAACACCATATATTTT	CASSLGAAGNTIYF
TRBV25-1	NA	TRBJ2-3	NA	TGTGCCAGCAGTGAATTAGCCGATACGCAGTATTTT	CASSELADTQYF
TRBV6-4	NA	TRBJ2-5	NA	TGTGCCAGCAGTGACGCGGAGGGGCAGTTCCAAGAGACCCAGTACTTC	CASSDAEGQFQETQYF
TRBV5-4	few	TRBJ2-7	TRBD2	TGTGCCAGCAGCCCGGGGGGTGTCCCCTCCTACGAGCAGTACTTC	CASSPGGVPSYEQYF
TRBV6-5	NA	TRBJ2-5	NA	TGTGCCAGCAGAACACGTGCCGCGGGGCAAGAGACCCAGTACTTC	CASRTRAAGQETQYF
TRBV5-8	NA	TRBJ2-5	TRBD1	TGTGCCAGCAGCCGCGGACAGGACCTAACTAGCCAAGAGACCCAGTACTTC	CASSRGQDLTSQETQYF
TRBV7-9	NA	TRBJ2-1	NA	TGTGCCAGCAGCCCTGACAGGATCGAATTTGGTGAGCAGTTCTTC	CASSPDRIEFGEQFF
TRBV28	NA	TRBJ1-1	NA	TGTGCCAGCAGTTTATTAGCAGCATTGAACACTGAAGCTTTCTTT	CASSLLAALNTEAFF
TRBV5-1	NA	TRBJ2-1	TRBD2	TGCGCCAGCAGCTCTTGGCTAGCGGGGAAGTCGTACTTTGAGCAGTTCTTC	CASSSWLAGKSYFEQFF
TRBV7-2	NA	TRBJ1-2	TRBD1	TGTGCCAGCAGGGTTAATCCGGGACAGGGACTCGTTGAGGGCTACACCTTC	CASRVNPGQGLVEGYTF
TRBV10-1	NA	TRBJ1-5	TRBD1	TGCGCCAGCAGTGCTATAGGACAGGGAGGTCCTGGCAATCAGCCCCAGCATTTT	CASSAIGQGGPGNQPQHF
TRBV18	NA	TRBJ1-2	NA	TGTGCCAGCTCACCCTCCCGGGAAGGCTATGGCTACACCTTC	CASSPSREGYGYTF
TRBV7-9	NA	TRBJ1-2	NA	TGTGCCAGCAGACTAGGAACTAACTATGGCTACACCTTC	CASRLGTNYGYTF
TRBV5-5	NA	TRBJ1-2	NA	TGTGCCAGCAGCTCCGGTCAGGTTAATTATGGCTACACCTTC	CASSSGQVNYGYTF
TRBV7-3	NA	TRBJ2-1	NA	TGTGCCAGCAGCCCCCTCCCCCGGCTAGCCGACAATGAGCAGTTCTTC	CASSPLPRLADNEQFF
TRBV29-1	NA	TRBJ2-1	TRBD2	TGCAGCGGTGCGGGACTAGCGGAAAACAATGAGCAGTTCTTC	CSGAGLAENNEQFF